This T cell receptor beta chain was sequenced for a study of blood T cell repertoires in COVID-19 (dated by TCRdb to about 2020). In the study overall: Samples from collaborators originated in the United States, Italy and Spain and spanned both the acute and convalescent phases of COVID-19. The material from the prospective study consisted of cDNA or gDNA derived from T cells, B-cell-depleted T cells, or PBMCs. Samples were obtained from the ongoing ImmuneRACE study (first 160 participants) and from about 1,300 subjects provided by 6 global collaborators. A de-identified subject ID, COVID-19 status, age in years and sex were almost always included in the sample metadata. Deeply sampled blood TCRbeta repertoires from subjects exposed to, actively infected with, or recovered from COVID-19 were included in the dataset. Where available, HLA class I and class II types were obtained from metadata supplied by the sample provider rather than from assay-based typing. The repertoires were made available in a free public database intended to serve as a resource for research on the immune response to SARS-CoV-2. Here is what the overall study found, with its caveats: The amount of clinical and demographic metadata varied by source and participant and was provided uncurated.

TCRbeta CDR3 regions were amplified from genomic DNA using the immunoSEQ Assay, a bias-controlled multiplex PCR. Concerning the study's data processing: The number of nucleated cells in each sample was estimated by amplification of reference gene primers within the assay. Sequence reads were collapsed and filtered to measure the absolute abundance of every unique TCRbeta CDR3 rearrangement. For each sample, productive Simpson clonality was calculated as the square root of Simpson's diversity index across productive rearrangements. Entries here come from immuneACCESS through TCRdb and include only in-frame sequences with V and J called. Some clones fail to appear in such tables; in the studies checked, an unresolved V gene covers under half of the shortfall, and the cause of the remainder is unknown. V, J and clone size derive from that table, while D and trimming were established from the DNA sequence. The sample contains a few hundred thousand clones, just under 85% of them found a single time. About 4% of the sample is taken by the ten largest.

Whole blood was collected in K2EDTA tubes by collaborating institutions according to the institutions' own protocols. For TCRbeta analysis, collaborators shipped samples as frozen whole blood, isolated PBMCs, or DNA extracted from either of those sample types. In the case of this clone: There is no known antigen for this receptor. Nothing much larger sits one base from this clone, and base qualities are not available.

The sequenced sample was peripheral blood. This sequence originates from a woman between 50 and 59 years old with active or convalescent COVID-19.

CDR3 protein: CASSYEAASGRTNTGELFF. Here is the DNA: TGTGCCAGCAGTTACGAGGCGGCTAGCGGGAGGACGAACACCGGGGAGCTGTTTTTT. The chain couples TRBV6-2 or TRBV6-3 to TRBJ2-2; 11 middle bases align to TRBD2. V ends up 2 bases short and J 0 bases short, with an unmatched junction base count of 8. Counted from cysteine to phenylalanine, this CDR3 has 19 amino acids. The retained sequence is limited to the CDR3, 57 bases, with the frame set at the first base. The germline V gene sets CDR1 to MNHEY and CDR2 to SVGEGT.